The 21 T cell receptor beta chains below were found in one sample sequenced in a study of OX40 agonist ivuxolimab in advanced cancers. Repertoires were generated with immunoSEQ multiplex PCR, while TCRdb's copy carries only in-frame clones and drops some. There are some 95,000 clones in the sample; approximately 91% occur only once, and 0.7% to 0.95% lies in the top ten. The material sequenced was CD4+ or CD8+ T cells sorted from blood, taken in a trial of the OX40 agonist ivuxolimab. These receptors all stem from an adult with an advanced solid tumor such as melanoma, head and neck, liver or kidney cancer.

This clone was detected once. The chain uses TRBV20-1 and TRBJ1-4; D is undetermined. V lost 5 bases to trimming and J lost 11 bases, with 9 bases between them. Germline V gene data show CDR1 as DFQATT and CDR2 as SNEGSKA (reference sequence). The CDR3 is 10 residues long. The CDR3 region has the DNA TGCAGTGCTGGAGTGGGGAAACTGTTTTTT. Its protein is CSAGVGKLFF.

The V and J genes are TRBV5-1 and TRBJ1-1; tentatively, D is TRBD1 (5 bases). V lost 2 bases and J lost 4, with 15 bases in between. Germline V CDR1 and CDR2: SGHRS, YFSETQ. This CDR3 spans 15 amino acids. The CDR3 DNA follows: TGCGCCAGCAGCTTCGACCCTTCGGGGGTCACTGAAGCTTTCTTT. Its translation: CASSFDPSGVTEAFF.

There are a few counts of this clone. The DNA for the CDR3 is TGCGCCAGCAGCTTGGAGGGCGGTTTCCTCTCTGGGGCCAACGTCCTGACTTTC. It translates to CASSLEGGFLSGANVLTF. This sequence joins TRBV5-1 and TRBJ2-6; D not certain. V was clipped by 0 bases and J by 0 bases, with 13 bases between them. The CDR3 is 18 residues long. From germline, CDR1 is SGHRS and CDR2 YFSETQ.

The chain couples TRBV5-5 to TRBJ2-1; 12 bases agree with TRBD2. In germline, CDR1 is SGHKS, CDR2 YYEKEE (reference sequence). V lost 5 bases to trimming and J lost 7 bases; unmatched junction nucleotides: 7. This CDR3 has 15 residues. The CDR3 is CASRSGTSGWNEQFF. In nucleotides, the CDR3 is TGTGCCAGCAGGAGCGGGACTAGCGGGTGGAATGAGCAGTTCTTC.

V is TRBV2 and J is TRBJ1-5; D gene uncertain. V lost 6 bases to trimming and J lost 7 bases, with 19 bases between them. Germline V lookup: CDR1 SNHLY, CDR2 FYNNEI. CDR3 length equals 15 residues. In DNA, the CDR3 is TGTGCCAGCAGAAAAGGACTTAGAAAGGACCAGCCCCAGCATTTT. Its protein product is CASRKGLRKDQPQHF.

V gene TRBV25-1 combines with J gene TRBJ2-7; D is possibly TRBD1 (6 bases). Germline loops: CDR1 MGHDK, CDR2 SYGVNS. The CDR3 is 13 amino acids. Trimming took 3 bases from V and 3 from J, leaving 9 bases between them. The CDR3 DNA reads TGTGCCAGCAGTGATGTAGGGGGCTACGAGCAGTACTTC. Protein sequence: CASSDVGGYEQYF.

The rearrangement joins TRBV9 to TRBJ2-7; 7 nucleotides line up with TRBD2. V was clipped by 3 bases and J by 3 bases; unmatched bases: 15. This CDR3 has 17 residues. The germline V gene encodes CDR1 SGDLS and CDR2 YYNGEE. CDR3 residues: CASSAPRRAGAYYEQYV. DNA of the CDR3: TGTGCCAGCAGCGCTCCTCGGCGCGCGGGAGCCTACTACGAGCAGTACGTC.

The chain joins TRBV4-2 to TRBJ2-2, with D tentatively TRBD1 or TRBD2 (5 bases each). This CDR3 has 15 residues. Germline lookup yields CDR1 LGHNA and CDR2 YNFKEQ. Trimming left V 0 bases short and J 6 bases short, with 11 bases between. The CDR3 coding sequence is TGTGCCAGCAGCCAAGACTTGAGGGGAGCCGGGGAGCTGTTTTTT. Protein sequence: CASSQDLRGAGELFF.

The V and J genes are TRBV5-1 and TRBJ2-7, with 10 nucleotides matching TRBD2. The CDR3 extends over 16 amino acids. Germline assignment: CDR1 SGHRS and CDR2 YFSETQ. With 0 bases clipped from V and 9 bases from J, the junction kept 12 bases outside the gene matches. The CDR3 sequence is CASSLGASGSLSGQYF. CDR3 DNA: TGCGCCAGCAGCTTGGGGGCTAGCGGGAGCCTGAGTGGGCAGTACTTC.

This CDR3 reads CASSSRLAGEQFF. The CDR3 DNA reads as TGTGCCAGCAGCTCGAGACTAGCGGGGGAGCAGTTCTTC. The chain is built from TRBV11-2 and TRBJ2-1, with 11 bases fitting TRBD2. This CDR3 spans 13 amino acids. The J segment lost 10 bases and the V segment lost 4 bases, leaving 3 bases of the junction unmatched. Germline CDR1 and CDR2: SGHAT and FQNNGV.

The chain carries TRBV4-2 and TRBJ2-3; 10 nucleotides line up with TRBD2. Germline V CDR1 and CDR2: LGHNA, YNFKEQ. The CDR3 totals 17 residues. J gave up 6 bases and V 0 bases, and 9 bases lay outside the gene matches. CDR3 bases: TGTGCCAGCAGCCAAGACCTAGCGGGGGTGGCGAAGGATACGCAGTATTTT. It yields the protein CASSQDLAGVAKDTQYF.

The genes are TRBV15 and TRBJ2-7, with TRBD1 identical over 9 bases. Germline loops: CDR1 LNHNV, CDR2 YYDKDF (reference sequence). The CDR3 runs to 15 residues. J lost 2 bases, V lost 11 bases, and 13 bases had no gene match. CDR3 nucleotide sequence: TGTGCCTCTCTACAGGGGGCGGACGGACCCTACGAGCAGTACGTC. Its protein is CASLQGADGPYEQYV.

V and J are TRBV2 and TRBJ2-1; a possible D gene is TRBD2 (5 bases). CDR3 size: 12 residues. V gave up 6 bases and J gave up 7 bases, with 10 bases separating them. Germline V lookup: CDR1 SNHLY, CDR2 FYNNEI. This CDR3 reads CASSPGWNEQFF. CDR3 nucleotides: TGTGCCAGCAGCCCGGGGTGGAATGAGCAGTTCTTC.

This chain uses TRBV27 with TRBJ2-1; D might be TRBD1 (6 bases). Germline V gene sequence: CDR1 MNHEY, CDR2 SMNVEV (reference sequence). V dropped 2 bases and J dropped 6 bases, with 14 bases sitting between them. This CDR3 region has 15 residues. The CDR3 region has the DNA TGTGCCAGCAGTTTACAGGGACACTCTTCCAATGAGCAGTTCTTC. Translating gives CASSLQGHSSNEQFF.

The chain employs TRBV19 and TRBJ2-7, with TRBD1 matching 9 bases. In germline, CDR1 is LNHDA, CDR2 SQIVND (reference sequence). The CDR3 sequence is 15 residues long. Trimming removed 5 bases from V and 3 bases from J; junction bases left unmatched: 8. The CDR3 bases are TGTGCCAGTAGTGTCACAGGGGGCTCCGTCTACGAGCAGTACTTC. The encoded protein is CASSVTGGSVYEQYF.

The CDR3: CASMRSLNTEAFF. For the CDR3, the DNA is TGTGCCAGCATGCGGTCACTGAACACTGAAGCTTTCTTT. The V call is TRBV6-1, the J call TRBJ1-1; D is unresolved. CDR3 length: 13 amino acids. Germline-derived CDR1 and CDR2 are MNHNS and SASEGT. The germline V and J ends were trimmed by 7 bases and 0 bases, with 9 bases remaining between them.

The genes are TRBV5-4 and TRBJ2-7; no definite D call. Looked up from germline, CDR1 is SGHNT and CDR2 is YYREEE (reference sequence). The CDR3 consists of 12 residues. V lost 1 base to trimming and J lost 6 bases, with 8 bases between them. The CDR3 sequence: CASSLIKGEQYF. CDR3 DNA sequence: TGTGCCAGCAGCTTGATAAAGGGCGAGCAGTACTTC. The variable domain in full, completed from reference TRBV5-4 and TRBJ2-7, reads ETGVTQSPTHLIKTRGQQVTLRCSSQSGHNTVSWYQQALGQGPQFIFQYYREEENGRGNFPPRFSGLQFPNYSSELNVNALELDDSALYLCASSLIKGEQYFGPGTRLTVT.

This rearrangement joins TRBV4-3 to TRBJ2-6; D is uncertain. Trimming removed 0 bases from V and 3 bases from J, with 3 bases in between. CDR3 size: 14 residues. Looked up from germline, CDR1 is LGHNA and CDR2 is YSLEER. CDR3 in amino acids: CASSQDVGANVLTF. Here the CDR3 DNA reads TGCGCCAGCAGCCAAGATGTTGGGGCCAACGTCCTGACTTTC.

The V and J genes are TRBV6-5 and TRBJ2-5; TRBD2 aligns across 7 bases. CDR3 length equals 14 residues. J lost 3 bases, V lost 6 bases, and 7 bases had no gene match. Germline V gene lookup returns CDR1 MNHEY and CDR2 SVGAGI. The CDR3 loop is CASRGDYFEETQYF. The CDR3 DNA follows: TGTGCCAGCAGGGGGGACTATTTTGAAGAGACCCAGTACTTC.

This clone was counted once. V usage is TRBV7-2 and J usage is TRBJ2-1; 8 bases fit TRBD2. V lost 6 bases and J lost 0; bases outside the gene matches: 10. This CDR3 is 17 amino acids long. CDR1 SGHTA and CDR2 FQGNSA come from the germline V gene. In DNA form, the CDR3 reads TGTGCCAGCAGTTTAATAGCGGGGACGAGCTCCTACAATGAGCAGTTCTTC. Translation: CASSLIAGTSSYNEQFF.

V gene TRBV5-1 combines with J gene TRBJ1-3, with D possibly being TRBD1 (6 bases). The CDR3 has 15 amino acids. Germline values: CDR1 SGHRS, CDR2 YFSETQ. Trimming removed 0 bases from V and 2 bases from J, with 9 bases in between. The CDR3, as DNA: TGCGCCAGCAGCTTGGACAGGGCGGCTGGAAACACCATATATTTT. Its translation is CASSLDRAAGNTIYF.